Following are 11 T cell receptor beta chains from one sample sequenced in a study of cytomegalovirus exposure and HLA in healthy donors. Primers included in the PCR were 60 Vbeta and 13 Jbeta primers. Some clones are missing from TCRdb's copy, which holds only in-frame ones; the method was immunoSEQ multiplex PCR. This sample's clone table lists 120,000 or so clones. Sequencing used PBMCs. The receptor set was obtained from a young man in good health and CMV-seronegative.

The chain employs TRBV6-5 and TRBJ1-5; 8 bases agree with TRBD1. The V gene end was trimmed by 4 bases and the J gene end by 4 bases; junction bases not matched to a gene: 3. This CDR3 contains 14 residues. The V gene's germline CDR1 is MNHEY and CDR2 SVGAGI. CDR3 bases: TGTGCCAGCAGTTCACGACAGGGGAATCAGCCCCAGCATTTT. It encodes CASSSRQGNQPQHF.

V is TRBV7-3 and J is TRBJ1-2; tentative D call: TRBD1 (5 bases). The CDR3 contains 14 residues. V was shortened by 2 bases and J by 4 bases, with 11 bases between the two germline ends. Germline CDR1 and CDR2: SGHTA and FQGTGA. CDR3 sequence (DNA): TGTGCCAGCAGCTTAGGAGGGGCCCCCTATGGCTACACCTTC. As protein: CASSLGGAPYGYTF.

The genes are TRBV5-1 and TRBJ2-3, with a weak D call TRBD1 (5 bases). The CDR3 consists of 15 residues. Germline CDR1 reads SGHRS; CDR2 reads YFSETQ. Trimming cost V 1 base and J 2 bases, with 11 bases left between them. DNA for the CDR3: TGCGCCAGCAGCTTGATAGGGGCCAACACAGATACGCAGTATTTT. Translating gives CASSLIGANTDTQYF.

This chain connects TRBV2 to TRBJ1-5; D unresolved. V was pared by 6 bases and J by 1 base, with 7 bases between. There are 13 residues in the CDR3. Per germline, CDR1 SNHLY and CDR2 FYNNEI. The CDR3 bases are TGTGCCAGCAGCGCTAGGAGCAATCAGCCCCAGCATTTT. It specifies CASSARSNQPQHF.

The V call is TRBV2, the J call TRBJ2-6; 8 bases align to TRBD1. The germline CDR1 and CDR2 sequences are SNHLY and FYNNEI. The CDR3 loop spans 18 amino acids. V shed 8 bases, J shed 0 bases, and the junction held 12 bases outside the gene matches. CDR3 residues: CASSFRTGSSSGANVLTF. CDR3 coding DNA: TGTGCCAGCTCTTTCCGGACAGGGTCATCCTCTGGGGCCAACGTCCTGACTTTC.

This chain links TRBV19 with TRBJ2-3; 7 nucleotides align to TRBD1. The CDR3 is 14 amino acids. In germline, CDR1 is LNHDA, CDR2 SQIVND (reference sequence). Trimming took 6 bases from V and 3 from J; bases not matched to a gene: 6. The CDR3 coding sequence is TGTGCCAGTAGACCGACAGGGATAACAGATACGCAGTATTTT. Its protein product is CASRPTGITDTQYF. Supplemented by reference TRBV19 and TRBJ2-3, the full variable domain reads DGGITQSPKYLFRKEGQNVTLSCEQNLNHDAMYWYRQDPGQGLRLIYYSQIVNDFQKGDIAEGYSVSREKKESFPLTVTSAQKNPTAFYLCASRPTGITDTQYFGPGTRLTVL.

Regarding this clone: One end of the junction is discordant with germline, which a read error may explain. The chain carries TRBV30 and TRBJ1-6, with TRBD1 matching 7 bases. The CDR3 contains 14 residues. Per the germline V gene, CDR1 is GTSNPN and CDR2 is SVGIG (reference sequence). The CDR3 is CAWSVRGIRGTEQF. In DNA form, the CDR3 reads TGTGCCTGGAGTGTAAGAGGGATCAGAGGGACAGAGCAGTTT.

The chain has TRBV6-1 and TRBJ2-7, with D possibly matching TRBD1 (6 bases). CDR1 and CDR2 (germline): MNHNS, SASEGT. The CDR3 extends over 13 amino acids. Trimming shortened V by 6 bases and J by 1 base, and 10 bases separated the two germline ends. In nucleotides, the CDR3 is TGTGCCAGCAGAACAGGGACATCCTACGAGCAGTACTTC. Amino acid sequence: CASRTGTSYEQYF.

V and J are TRBV6-1 and TRBJ2-1; 7 nucleotides match TRBD1. There are 14 residues in the CDR3. V shed 3 bases, J shed 5 bases, and the junction held 4 bases outside the gene matches. Germline CDR1 MNHNS, CDR2 SASEGT. The chain's CDR3 is CASSDRDSHNEQFF. CDR3 coding DNA: TGTGCCAGCAGTGATCGGGACAGCCACAATGAGCAGTTCTTC.

This chain uses TRBV5-1 with TRBJ1-2, with TRBD1 matching 7 bases. CDR3 size: 15 residues. V lost 4 bases to trimming and J lost 5 bases; unmatched junction nucleotides: 11. Germline loops: CDR1 SGHRS, CDR2 YFSETQ. Here the CDR3 reads CASSISDRPIYGYTF. The CDR3 DNA follows: TGCGCCAGCAGCATCTCGGACAGGCCTATTTATGGCTACACCTTC. Combining the CDR3 with reference TRBV5-1 and TRBJ1-2 gives the whole variable domain KAGVTQTPRYLIKTRGQQVTLSCSPISGHRSVSWYQQTPGQGLQFLFEYFSETQRNKGNFPGRFSGRQFSNSRSEMNVSTLELGDSALYLCASSISDRPIYGYTFGSGTRLTVV.

The chain links TRBV27 to TRBJ2-3; tentatively, D is TRBD2 (6 bases). This CDR3 spans 16 amino acids. Germline CDR1 reads MNHEY; CDR2 reads SMNVEV (reference sequence). Between the trimmed V and J ends, which lost 5 bases and 0 bases, there was a span of 15 bases. CDR3 in DNA: TGTGCCAGCAGTCCCCTGGCGGGGCCTAGCACAGATACGCAGTATTTT. Its protein product is CASSPLAGPSTDTQYF.